Presented here are 3 T cell receptor beta chains from one specimen sequenced in a study of T cell responses to AZD1222 COVID-19 vaccine. Repertoires were generated with immunoSEQ multiplex PCR, while TCRdb's copy carries only in-frame clones and drops some. Of 75,000 to 95,000 clones in the sample, about 88% were seen once. This sample comprised peripheral blood, obtained on day 0 of AZD1222 vaccination. The source is an adult in good health.

This clone was detected only once. The chain couples TRBV6-2 or TRBV6-3 to TRBJ1-2; TRBD1 matches 9 bases. Germline values: CDR1 MNHEY, CDR2 SVGEGT. J lost 7 bases, V lost 4 bases, and 7 bases had no gene match. CDR3 size: 14 residues. The CDR3 bases are TGTGCCAGCAGTTCAGATCACAGGGGGCCTGGCTACACCTTC. Encoded protein: CASSSDHRGPGYTF.

This clone turned up a few times. This chain uses TRBV12-5 with TRBJ2-3; no firm D call. There are 13 residues in the CDR3. Per germline, CDR1 LGHNT and CDR2 FRNRAP. Trimming stripped 1 base from V and 4 bases from J, with 6 bases between. As DNA, the CDR3 is TGTGCTAGTGGTTTGGCGAACGCAGATACGCAGTATTTT. Translated: CASGLANADTQYF.

The chain uses TRBV7-8 and TRBJ2-1; maybe TRBD2 (5 bases). The CDR3 runs to 17 residues. V lost 6 bases and J lost 4, with 22 bases in between. Germline CDR1 SGHVS, CDR2 FQNEAQ. The CDR3 spells CASRRAVVGASYNEQFF. The CDR3 region has the DNA TGTGCCAGCAGGAGAGCGGTCGTGGGAGCCAGTTACAATGAGCAGTTCTTC. The complete variable domain, with remaining parts taken from reference TRBV7-8 and TRBJ2-1, reads GAGVSQSPRYKVAKRGQDVALRCDPISGHVSLFWYQQALGQGPEFLTYFQNEAQLDKSGLPSDRFFAERPEGSVSTLKIQRTQQEDSAVYLCASRRAVVGASYNEQFFGPGTRLTVL.